This T cell receptor beta chain was obtained from a study of blood T cell repertoires in COVID-19. The table came from immunoSEQ multiplex PCR; TCRdb's copy has only in-frame clones and leaves some out. This table holds some 48,000 clones, around 90% found once. Germline CDR1 and CDR2: LGHNA and YNFKEQ. V shed 2 bases and J 2 bases; nucleotides not matched to a gene: 6. This CDR3 spans 17 amino acids. Sequenced material: peripheral blood. This clonotype originated in a middle-aged man with active COVID-19. This chain uses TRBV4-2 with TRBJ1-3; TRBD1 matches 10 bases. This chain's CDR3 is CASSQPATGGAGNTIYF. The CDR3 DNA follows: TGTGCCAGCAGCCAACCCGCGACAGGGGGCGCTGGAAACACCATATATTTT.